This is a list of T cell receptor beta chains from one sample in a study of human T cells and chemical hapten exposure. TCRdb passed the RACE reads through MiXCR, listing each CDR3 protein once. This sample has about 120,000 distinct CDR3 sequences, with roughly an eighth found just once. The sequenced sample was whole blood, obtained in connection with sensitization to the hapten diphenylcyclopropenone (DPC). These receptors were obtained from a man aged 18 to 29 with alopecia areata. Some clones in this sample may be carry-over from other donors' samples. CDR3s include the opening cysteine and the closing phenylalanine or tryptophan. A D gene is named only where the DNA matches it firmly. Only some rows state a clone size, as once, few, many or a class for expanded clones.

cdr3_aa cdr3_nt clone_size d_call j_call v_call
CASSPGTGLYEQYF TGTGCCAGCAGCCCCGGGACTGGACTCTACGAGCAGTACTTC many - TRBJ2-7 TRBV7-6
CASSPGGSGNQPQHF TGTGCCAGCAGCCCCGGGGGGTCGGGCAATCAGCCCCAGCATTTT many - TRBJ1-5 TRBV11-2
CASSLAGGGEATQYF TGTGCCAGCAGCTTAGCAGGGGGCGGCGAGGCGACCCAGTACTTC - TRBD1 TRBJ2-5 TRBV7-3
CASSQSGQSSYEQYF TGCGCCAGCAGTCAATCAGGTCAGAGCTCCTACGAGCAGTACTTC many - TRBJ2-7 TRBV23-1
CATHPDSLAGGYTF TGTGCCACCCACCCGGACAGTCTCGCTGGGGGCTACACCTTC - - TRBJ1-2 TRBV2
CSARDPPNTGELFF TGCAGTGCTAGAGATCCCCCAAACACCGGGGAGCTGTTTTTT few - TRBJ2-2 TRBV20-1
CASSPTPGGDTQYF TGTGCCAGCAGCCCTACACCAGGAGGAGATACGCAGTATTTT - - TRBJ2-3 TRBV9
CSARDFSKSGANVLTF TGCAGTGCTAGAGATTTTAGTAAATCTGGGGCCAACGTCCTGACTTTC few - TRBJ2-6 TRBV20-1
CASSPELGQGTYEQYF TGTGCCAGCTCACCCGAATTAGGACAGGGAACCTACGAGCAGTACTTC few TRBD1 TRBJ2-7 TRBV18
CASSLGPPETQYF TGTGCCAGCAGCCTCGGACCCCCCGAGACCCAGTACTTC few - TRBJ2-5 TRBV7-7
CATSDRFLAHTGELFF TGTGCCACCAGTGACCGCTTTCTAGCGCACACCGGGGAGCTGTTTTTT many - TRBJ2-2 TRBV24-1
CASSSSGGVHGYTF TGTGCCAGCAGTTCCTCAGGGGGCGTCCATGGCTACACCTTC - TRBD1 TRBJ1-2 TRBV6-2/TRBV6-3
CASSVGGSGFGGANVLTF TGTGCCAGCAGCGTAGGTGGATCAGGGTTCGGTGGGGCCAACGTCCTGACTTTC few - TRBJ2-6 TRBV9
CASSPRQAVQETQYF TGTGCCAGCTCACCCCGACAGGCCGTCCAAGAGACCCAGTACTTC few - TRBJ2-5 TRBV18
CSAKSEGNTEAFF TGCAGTGCAAAAAGTGAAGGAAACACTGAAGCTTTCTTT few - TRBJ1-1 TRBV20-1
CASSDRTGVSPPQHF TGTGCCAGCAGTGACAGGACAGGGGTAAGTCCGCCCCAGCATTTT many TRBD1 TRBJ1-5 TRBV6-1
CASSLGAREAQRNIQYF TGTGCCAGCAGCTTAGGGGCCCGGGAAGCGCAACGGAACATTCAGTACTTC - - TRBJ2-4 TRBV7-2
CAIRPDRGQGTQYF TGTGCCATCAGGCCGGACAGGGGGCAGGGTACGCAGTATTTT few TRBD1 TRBJ2-3 TRBV10-3
CASSLIWGKDNEKLFF TGTGCCAGCAGCTTAATCTGGGGAAAGGATAATGAAAAACTGTTTTTT few - TRBJ1-4 TRBV7-9
CSAGGADTDTQYF TGCAGCGCCGGGGGGGCCGATACAGATACGCAGTATTTT - TRBD2 TRBJ2-3 TRBV29-1
CASSLPDRDWAFF TGTGCCAGCAGCCTCCCGGACAGGGATTGGGCTTTCTTT - TRBD1 TRBJ1-1 TRBV7-2
CASSEPDLALTGELFF TGTGCCAGCAGCGAACCAGACCTGGCCCTCACCGGGGAGCTGTTTTTT many - TRBJ2-2 TRBV6-2/TRBV6-3
CASSFAPSYGTQNTGELFF TGCGCCAGCAGTTTCGCACCTTCGTACGGGACACAGAACACCGGGGAGCTGTTTTTT - - TRBJ2-2 TRBV10-1
CSAGRDRDTEAFF TGCAGTGCTGGCCGGGACAGGGACACTGAAGCTTTCTTT few TRBD1 TRBJ1-1 TRBV20-1
CSVEEGGETQYF TGCAGCGTTGAGGAAGGGGGAGAGACCCAGTACTTC - - TRBJ2-5 TRBV29-1
CASSHPSLQRGSPLHF TGTGCCAGCAGTCATCCGAGCCTCCAAAGGGGTTCACCCCTCCACTTT - - TRBJ1-6 TRBV6-2/TRBV6-3
CASSLRLRDRFLSTGNQPQHF TGTGCCAGTAGTCTCCGTCTCCGGGACAGATTTCTAAGCACCGGCAATCAGCCCCAGCATTTT few TRBD1 TRBJ1-5 TRBV19
CASSVQGGDDIQYF TGTGCCAGCAGTGTACAGGGTGGGGATGACATTCAGTACTTC few - TRBJ2-4 TRBV25-1
CASSPKTGVTGNTIYF TGTGCCAGCAGCCCGAAAACAGGGGTTACTGGAAACACCATATATTTT many TRBD1 TRBJ1-3 TRBV6-5
CASSPLWRGSTDTQYF TGTGCCAGCAGCCCCCTTTGGAGGGGGAGCACAGATACGCAGTATTTT once - TRBJ2-3 TRBV9
CASRDYTDQPQHF TGTGCCAGCAGGGATTACACCGATCAGCCCCAGCATTTT once - TRBJ1-5 TRBV28
CASSPTGPDGELFF TGTGCCAGCAGCCCGACAGGGCCGGACGGGGAGCTGTTTTTT few TRBD1 TRBJ2-2 TRBV2
CASRLEAVDTGELFF TGCGCCAGCAGATTGGAGGCGGTGGACACCGGGGAGCTGTTTTTT - - TRBJ2-2 TRBV5-1
CASSTQTVSSYEQYF TGCGCCAGCAGCACCCAGACGGTGAGCTCCTACGAGCAGTACTTC - - TRBJ2-7 TRBV5-1
CASSQESLRTYNEQFF TGCGCCAGCAGCCAAGAATCCCTTCGAACTTACAATGAGCAGTTCTTC few - TRBJ2-1 TRBV4-3